Following are 21 T cell receptor beta chains from one sample sequenced in a study of T cells in localized non-small cell lung cancer. The method was immunoSEQ multiplex PCR; TCRdb's version includes in-frame clones alone and lacks a portion of them. Seen here are over 70,000 clones, more than 75% observed once, and the top ten hold roughly 4.3%. The source was PBMCs, collected before any cancer treatment. All receptors derive from a woman aged 40-69 years with stage II squamous cell lung carcinoma.

CDR3 protein: CASSFGRRGTEAFF. The CDR3 DNA is TGTGCCAGCAGCTTCGGAAGGCGAGGCACTGAAGCTTTCTTT. The chain has TRBV11-2 and TRBJ1-1, with D unclear. The CDR3 totals 14 residues. V lost 3 bases to trimming and J lost 4 bases, with 12 bases between them. Germline V gene sequence: CDR1 SGHAT, CDR2 FQNNGV.

The V gene is TRBV27, the J gene TRBJ1-5, with D possibly TRBD1 on 6 matching bases. The CDR3 loop spans 14 amino acids. Germline CDR1 is MNHEY and CDR2 is SMNVEV (reference sequence). The ends were cut back, 3 bases at V and 8 bases at J, with 14 bases in the middle. The CDR3 DNA reads as TGTGCCAGCAGTTTCCGGACAGACGGCAAGCCCCAGCATTTT. This translates into CASSFRTDGKPQHF.

In its sample, this clone was seen once. The chain couples TRBV10-3 to TRBJ2-1; the match to TRBD2 covers 7 bases. The CDR3 is 14 residues long. After removal of 10 bases from V and 2 bases from J, the junction contained 8 bases not matched to a gene. CDR1 is ENHRY, CDR2 SYGVKD, per germline. The CDR3 reads CATFGGTTYNEQFF. CDR3 nucleotide sequence: TGTGCCACCTTCGGGGGGACCACCTACAATGAGCAGTTCTTC.

The chain couples TRBV10-2 to TRBJ2-7, with D maybe TRBD1 (6 bases). The CDR3 has 11 residues. Trimming cost V 8 bases and J 5 bases, with 10 bases left between them. Germline assignment: CDR1 WSHSY and CDR2 SAAADI. CDR3 amino acids: CASGGIHEQYF. As DNA, the CDR3 is TGCGCCAGCGGGGGCATCCACGAGCAGTACTTC.

V and J are TRBV7-9 and TRBJ2-1; D gene uncertain. Trimming pared 5 bases from V and 4 bases from J, leaving 12 bases between. Germline CDR1 reads SEHNR; CDR2 reads FQNEAQ (reference sequence). The CDR3 loop spans 14 amino acids. The chain's CDR3 is CASSPWTLYNEQFF. The CDR3 nucleotides read TGTGCCAGCAGCCCCTGGACCCTATACAATGAGCAGTTCTTC.

A remark on this clone: The same CDR3 is also encoded by other DNA sequences in this sample. The chain combines TRBV27 with TRBJ2-5; tentatively, D is TRBD1 (6 bases). The CDR3 runs 14 residues. Germline assignment: CDR1 MNHEY and CDR2 SMNVEV (reference sequence). Trimming cost V 5 bases and J 4 bases, with 14 bases left between them. The CDR3 nucleotides are TGTGCCAGCAGTCCCCGGACAGCTGGAGAGACCCAGTACTTC. Translating it yields CASSPRTAGETQYF.

V and J are TRBV19 and TRBJ2-1; TRBD1 is a possible D gene (7 bases). Germline CDR1 LNHDA, CDR2 SQIVND (reference sequence). The ends were cut back, 5 bases at V and 3 bases at J, with 14 bases in the middle. The CDR3 covers 15 residues. The CDR3 DNA follows: TGTGCCAGTAGTCTCAGGGGGGCGAACTACAATGAGCAGTTCTTC. Amino acid sequence: CASSLRGANYNEQFF.

The CDR3, as DNA: TGTGCCAGTAGCCAGACAGTCACTGAAGCTTTCTTT. Translation: CASSQTVTEAFF. This chain links TRBV19 with TRBJ1-1, with a weak D call TRBD1 (5 bases). The CDR3 is 12 residues long. The V and J ends lost 6 bases and 4 bases respectively, with 9 bases between them. Germline V gene lookup returns CDR1 LNHDA and CDR2 SQIVND (reference sequence).

The CDR3 loop is CASSLKLAGGAVTDTQYF. CDR3 in DNA: TGTGCCAGCAGCTTGAAACTAGCGGGAGGGGCAGTCACAGATACGCAGTATTTT. The chain is built from TRBV5-4 and TRBJ2-3; 13 positions agree with TRBD2. The CDR3 length is 18 residues. The germline CDR1 and CDR2 sequences are SGHNT and YYREEE (reference sequence). V dropped 1 base and J dropped 2; count of bases not matched to a gene: 7.

V and J are TRBV6-1 and TRBJ1-5; no firm D call. Germline-derived CDR1 and CDR2 are MNHNS and SASEGT. The germline V and J ends were trimmed by 2 bases and 6 bases, with 8 bases remaining between them. This CDR3 spans 13 amino acids. CDR3 sequence reads: CASSERRGQPQHF. As DNA, the CDR3 is TGTGCCAGCAGTGAAAGACGGGGTCAGCCCCAGCATTTT.

The chain is built from TRBV10-3 and TRBJ2-7; 7 bases match TRBD2. This CDR3 is built from 15 residues. CDR1 is ENHRY, CDR2 SYGVKD, per germline. Trimming took 7 bases from V and 5 from J; bases not matched to a gene: 14. The CDR3 coding sequence is TGTGCCATCAAACCAAGCGGTGGGGGGGACCACGAGCAGTACTTC. Translated: CAIKPSGGGDHEQYF.

The chain is built from TRBV7-9 and TRBJ2-7, with D tentatively TRBD2 (6 bases). Germline V gives CDR1 SEHNR, CDR2 FQNEAQ (reference sequence). The CDR3 is made up of 14 amino acids. V dropped 5 bases and J dropped 0 bases, with 11 bases sitting between them. The CDR3: CASSPWTTSYEQYF. In nucleotides, the CDR3 is TGTGCCAGCAGCCCATGGACTACCTCCTACGAGCAGTACTTC.

The gene calls are TRBV19 and TRBJ2-5; 9 bases agree with TRBD1. V was pared by 4 bases and J by 11 bases, with 11 bases of the junction left unmatched. From germline, CDR1 is LNHDA and CDR2 SQIVND (reference sequence). The CDR3 contains 14 residues. CDR3: CASSRTGQGDTQYF. CDR3 DNA sequence: TGTGCCAGTAGTAGGACGGGACAGGGTGATACACAGTACTTC.

The chain couples TRBV27 to TRBJ1-2; maybe TRBD1 (6 bases). Germline CDR1 and CDR2: MNHEY and SMNVEV (reference sequence). Trimming pared 2 bases from V and 7 bases from J, leaving 20 bases between. The CDR3 runs to 16 residues. As DNA, the CDR3 is TGTGCCAGCAGTTTAGACAGGTCGGATGGGTTAGGTGGCTACACCTTC. Residues: CASSLDRSDGLGGYTF.

The sample holds one count of this clone. The J gene is TRBJ2-1, the V gene TRBV11-1; no clear D. The V and J ends lost 3 bases and 9 bases respectively, with 6 bases between them. This CDR3 spans 11 amino acids. Germline assignment: CDR1 SGHAT and CDR2 FQDESV (reference sequence). The CDR3 nucleotides read TGTGCCAGCAGCTTGTCGAGTGAGCAGTTCTTC. Amino acid sequence: CASSLSSEQFF. The whole variable domain, filled in from reference TRBV11-1 and TRBJ2-1, reads EAEVAQSPRYKITEKSQAVAFWCDPISGHATLYWYRQILGQGPELLVQFQDESVVDDSQLPKDRFSAERLKGVDSTLKIQPAELGDSAMYLCASSLSSEQFFGPGTRLTVL.

The rearrangement joins TRBV28 to TRBJ2-3, with D uncertain. This CDR3 comprises 18 residues. The V end was cut by 3 bases, the J end by 0 bases, with 19 bases between. Per germline, CDR1 MDHEN and CDR2 SYDVKM. The chain's CDR3 is CASSLFSFSVPSTDTQYF. The CDR3 DNA sequence: TGTGCCAGCAGTTTGTTTAGCTTCTCGGTACCTAGCACAGATACGCAGTATTTT.

This clone was recorded once. Written as DNA, the CDR3 is TGTGCCGCCGGGACAGGGGATGAAAAACTGTTTTTT. Protein product: CAAGTGDEKLFF. The chain links TRBV28 to TRBJ1-4; TRBD1 agrees at 10 bases. The CDR3 is 12 residues long. V trimming: 11 bases; J trimming: 6 bases; junction bases outside the gene matches: 3. Per germline, CDR1 MDHEN and CDR2 SYDVKM. The full variable domain, with the rest looked up from reference TRBV28 and TRBJ1-4, is DVKVTQSSRYLVKRTGEKVFLECVQDMDHENMFWYRQDPGLGLRLIYFSYDVKMKEKGDIPEGYSVSREKKERFSLILESASTNQTSMYLCAAGTGDEKLFFGSGTQLSVL.

Regarding this clone: Different DNA sequences within this sample yield the same CDR3. This sequence joins TRBV5-1 and TRBJ2-5; 8 nucleotides agree with TRBD2. This CDR3 comprises 15 residues. The germline V gene encodes CDR1 SGHRS and CDR2 YFSETQ. Germline trimming cut 0 bases from V and 5 bases from J; bases unmatched to any gene: 6. In nucleotides, the CDR3 is TGCGCCAGCAGCTTGGCCAGCGGGAGTGGTGAGACCCAGTACTTC. Translating it yields CASSLASGSGETQYF.

V usage is TRBV15 and J usage is TRBJ2-4, with a possible D match to TRBD2 (5 bases). The CDR3 contains 14 residues. Deletions cut 1 base from V and 5 bases from J, with 9 bases between. Germline V gene data show CDR1 as LNHNV and CDR2 as YYDKDF (reference sequence). The DNA for the CDR3 is TGTGCCACCAGCAGAGCGGACGGGGAAAACATTCAGTACTTC. Encoded protein: CATSRADGENIQYF.

A word on this clone: Different DNA sequences within this sample yield the same CDR3. The V gene is TRBV29-1, the J gene TRBJ2-1; 8 nucleotides agree with TRBD2. This CDR3 spans 15 amino acids. CDR1 is SQVTM, CDR2 ANQGSEA, per germline. V gave up 4 bases and J gave up 0 bases; unmatched junction bases: 5. The CDR3 bases are TGCAGCGTTGGGTCCGCGGGGGGCTCCTACAATGAGCAGTTCTTC. Protein product: CSVGSAGGSYNEQFF.

The chain uses TRBV5-1 and TRBJ1-5; D might be TRBD1 (6 bases). V lost 4 bases, J lost 1 base, and 12 bases lay in between. Germline CDR1 SGHRS, CDR2 YFSETQ. The CDR3 spans 15 residues. This CDR3 reads CASSKGGASNQPQHF. In DNA, the CDR3 is TGCGCCAGCAGCAAGGGGGGCGCGAGCAATCAGCCCCAGCATTTT.